This T cell receptor beta chain was sequenced for a study of blood T cell repertoires in COVID-19. Study-level background: COVID-19 samples from acute and convalescent phases originated in the United States, Italy and Spain. The analysed material was cDNA or gDNA that came from T cells, B-cell-depleted T cells, or PBMCs.

Original processing notes: Estimation of nucleated cell counts relied on the amplification of reference gene primers. Sequencing used immunoSEQ multiplex PCR; TCRdb keeps in-frame clones, though not all of them. Clone size and V and J calls were adopted from that table, with D and trimming inferred from the DNA. This table has under 40,000 clones, about 94% appearing once. After removal of 0 bases from V and 4 bases from J, the junction contained 5 bases not matched to a gene. Germline CDR1 reads SEHNR; CDR2 reads FQNEAQ (reference sequence). The CDR3 length is 15 residues. This TCR derives from a human donor with active COVID-19. The donor label of this sample is uncertain. Specimen: peripheral blood. The chain carries TRBV7-9 and TRBJ1-2, with TRBD1 matching over 7 bases. CDR3 protein: CASSLAPTGSYGYTF. The CDR3 DNA is TGTGCCAGCAGCTTAGCGCCGACAGGGTCCTATGGCTACACCTTC.